Presented here are 3 T cell receptor beta chains from one specimen sequenced in a study of TIL therapy for anti-PD-1-resistant metastatic lung cancer. Specified time point: pre-treatment sample, taken before nivolumab and TIL therapy. The tumor samples were excised metastases, mostly pleural nodules or supraclavicular lymph nodes. Sequencing used immunoSEQ v3. Using immunoSEQ multiplex PCR, the repertoire was profiled, and TCRdb retains in-frame clones only, with some absent. The table includes 95,000 or so clones, about three fifths detected once. Specimen: tumor tissue, collected at baseline. These TCRs come from a person aged 25 to 85 with non-small cell lung cancer.

This clone was detected only once. The rearrangement links TRBV13 to TRBJ2-7; D may be TRBD2 (5 bases). This CDR3 has 13 amino acids. V gave up 3 bases and J gave up 2 bases, with 8 bases separating them. The V gene's germline CDR1 is PRHDT and CDR2 FYEKMQ (reference sequence). In DNA, the CDR3 is TGTGCCAGCAGCTTCCGGGAAGCCTACGAGCAGTACTTC. As protein: CASSFREAYEQYF.

The chain recombines TRBV28 with TRBJ1-2; D is possibly TRBD1 (5 bases). With 6 bases removed from V and 7 bases from J, the gap between germline ends came to 18 bases. The CDR3 is 14 residues long. Germline CDR1 MDHEN, CDR2 SYDVKM. The CDR3 loop is CASSTALGTRGYTF. The CDR3 bases are TGTGCCAGCAGCACTGCGTTAGGGACGCGTGGCTACACCTTC.

This clone was seen only a few times. The chain couples TRBV7-9 to TRBJ2-7, with 8 nucleotides matching TRBD1. V trimming: 4 bases; J trimming: 2 bases; junction bases outside the gene matches: 10. In germline, CDR1 is SEHNR, CDR2 FQNEAQ (reference sequence). This CDR3 comprises 16 residues. CDR3 loop: CASSSAGGYNPYEQYF. In DNA form, the CDR3 reads TGTGCCAGCAGCTCTGCAGGGGGCTATAACCCCTACGAGCAGTACTTC.